The 5 T cell receptor beta chains given below trace back to one sample, sequenced in a study of CD8+ T cells in alopecia areata. As to treatment: oral pan-JAK inhibitor, 5-10 mg twice daily. Following extraction, RNA underwent reverse transcription to cDNA, which served as the sequencing template. Data came from immunoSEQ multiplex PCR; TCRdb stores just in-frame clones and leaves some out. The table includes 95,000 to 110,000 clones, 80% to 90% detected once. Source: CD8+ T cells sorted from blood, taken at week 34, from a patient treated with tofacitinib. These receptor sequences come from a human donor with alopecia areata.

This clone was seen a few times. The V and J genes are TRBV29-1 and TRBJ2-7; 9 bases align to TRBD2. Germline trimming cut 2 bases from V and 2 bases from J; bases unmatched to any gene: 4. This CDR3 contains 14 residues. Germline CDR1 reads SQVTM; CDR2 reads ANQGSEA. The chain's CDR3 is CSVESLAGTYEQYF. The CDR3 bases are TGCAGCGTTGAAAGCCTAGCGGGAACCTACGAGCAGTACTTC.

V and J are TRBV7-8 and TRBJ2-1, with TRBD2 identical over 7 bases. With V trimmed by 4 bases and J by 9 bases, 15 bases remained unmatched. The germline gives CDR1 SGHVS, CDR2 FQNEAQ. This CDR3 is 16 amino acids long. The CDR3 region is CASSSNQRGAIGEQFF. For the CDR3, the DNA is TGTGCCAGCAGCTCTAACCAGCGGGGAGCGATAGGTGAGCAGTTCTTC.

The chain uses TRBV30 and TRBJ2-7; D gene unclear. Trimming shortened V by 1 base and J by 6 bases, and 7 bases separated the two germline ends. This CDR3 region has 11 residues. CDR1 and CDR2 (germline): GTSNPN, SVGIG (reference sequence). The DNA for the CDR3 is TGTGCCTGGAGTGGGGGATCCGAGCAGTACTTC. The encoded protein is CAWSGGSEQYF. Complete variable domain (other parts from reference TRBV30 and TRBJ2-7): SQTIHQWPATLVQPVGSPLSLECTVEGTSNPNLYWYRQAAGRGLQLLFYSVGIGQISSEVPQNLSASRPQDRQFILSSKKLLLSDSGFYLCAWSGGSEQYFGPGTRLTVT.

This clone was observed a handful of times. The chain has TRBV7-9 and TRBJ2-7; the D is unclear. The CDR3 totals 16 residues. Trimming left V 5 bases short and J 0 bases short, with 17 bases between. Germline CDR1 and CDR2: SEHNR and FQNEAQ (reference sequence). The CDR3 reads CASSPEPIPDSYEQYF. The CDR3 DNA reads as TGTGCCAGCAGCCCCGAACCTATTCCCGACTCCTACGAGCAGTACTTC.

This clone was found once. This chain uses TRBV30 with TRBJ2-1; a weak D match, TRBD1 (5 bases). Trimming pared 7 bases from V and 4 bases from J, leaving 14 bases between. Germline-derived CDR1 and CDR2 are GTSNPN and SVGIG (reference sequence). CDR3 size: 13 residues. The CDR3 protein is CASRGRDYNEQFF. In DNA, the CDR3 is TGTGCCTCAAGGGGAAGGGATTACAATGAGCAGTTCTTC.